This T cell receptor beta chain was profiled in a study of read filtering for tumor transcriptome and immune sequencing. From approximately 430 ng of RNA, a library with molecular barcoded alpha/delta and beta/gamma adaptors was made. TCRdb re-analysed the reads in MiXCR, keeping a single row per CDR3 protein. Found here are about 58,000 distinct CDR3 sequences, 9% to 15% of them singletons; the top ten hold 16%. The junction had 7 bases not matched to a gene; V was cut back by 5 bases and J by 5 bases. The CDR3 is 15 amino acids. Germline V gene data show CDR1 as SEHNR and CDR2 as FQNEAQ (reference sequence).

This TCR was sampled from a donor at least 40 years old with multiple myeloma. The chain is built from TRBV7-9 and TRBJ1-5; TRBD1 matches 9 bases. Sequencing was done on a sample of a population of CD138-negative cells sorted from bone marrow. The chain's CDR3 is CASSPGTGFDQPQHF. The CDR3 region has the DNA TGTGCCAGCAGCCCCGGGACAGGGTTCGATCAGCCCCAGCATTTT.